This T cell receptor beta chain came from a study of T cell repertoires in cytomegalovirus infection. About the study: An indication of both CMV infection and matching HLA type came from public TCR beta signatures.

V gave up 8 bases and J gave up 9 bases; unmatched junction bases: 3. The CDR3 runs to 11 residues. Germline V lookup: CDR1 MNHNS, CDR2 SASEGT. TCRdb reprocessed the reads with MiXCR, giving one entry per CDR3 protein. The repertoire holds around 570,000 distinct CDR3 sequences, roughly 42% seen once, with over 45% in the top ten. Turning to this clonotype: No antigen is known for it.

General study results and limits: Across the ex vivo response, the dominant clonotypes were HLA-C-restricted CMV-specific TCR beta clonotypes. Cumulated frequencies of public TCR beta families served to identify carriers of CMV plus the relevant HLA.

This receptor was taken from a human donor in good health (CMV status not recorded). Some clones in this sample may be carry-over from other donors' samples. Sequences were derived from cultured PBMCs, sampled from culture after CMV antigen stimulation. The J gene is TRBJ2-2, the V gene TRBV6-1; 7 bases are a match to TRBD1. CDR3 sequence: CASGRGWELFF. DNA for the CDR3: TGTGCCAGCGGCAGGGGGTGGGAGCTGTTTTTT.